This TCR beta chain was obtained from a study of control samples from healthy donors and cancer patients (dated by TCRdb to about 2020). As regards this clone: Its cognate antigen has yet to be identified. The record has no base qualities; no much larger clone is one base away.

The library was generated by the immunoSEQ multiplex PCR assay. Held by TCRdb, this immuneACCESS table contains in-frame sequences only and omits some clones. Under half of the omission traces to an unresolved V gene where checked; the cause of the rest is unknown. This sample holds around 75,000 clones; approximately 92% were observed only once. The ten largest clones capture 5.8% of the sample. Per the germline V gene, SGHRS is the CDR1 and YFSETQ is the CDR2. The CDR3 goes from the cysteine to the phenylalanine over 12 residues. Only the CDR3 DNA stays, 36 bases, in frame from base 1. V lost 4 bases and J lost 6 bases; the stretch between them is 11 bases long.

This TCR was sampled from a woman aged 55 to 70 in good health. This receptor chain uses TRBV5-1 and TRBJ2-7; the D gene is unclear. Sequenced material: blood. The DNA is TGCGCCAGCAGCGCCGGATCGGGCGAGCAGTACTTC. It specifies CASSAGSGEQYF.